A single sample gave rise to the 29 T cell receptor beta chains below, sequenced in a study of blood T cells in healthy people across ages (dated by TCRdb to about 2015). Library method: 5' RACE. Instrument used: Illumina HiSeq 2500. The second PCR ran for about 6 to 12 cycles and used a J-beta primer mix along with a sample-barcoded 5' primer. TCRdb reprocessing: public reads trimmed at Q25 with fastp, clones called with MiXCR, in-frame beta chains kept. Under each unique CDR3 protein, matching rows form one entry showing the most common genes and DNA. Here the sample has hundreds of thousands of distinct CDR3 sequences; about 34% occur a single time. 15% of the sample comes from the top ten. Sample: blood. These receptors all stem from a woman of 80 years or more in good health. Donor details come from another sample of the same person, matched by shared clones.

This clonotype has a handful of counts. A much more abundant neighbour one base away suggests this may be a read error. The rearrangement uses TRBV12-3 or TRBV12-4 and TRBJ2-7; 12 bases agree with TRBD2. Unmatched junction bases numbered 12, after V lost 8 bases and J lost 7 bases. The CDR3 runs 15 residues. The CDR3 spells CASRLAGGKHNEQYF. CDR3 nucleotide sequence: TGTGCCAGCCGGCTAGCGGGGGGGAAACACAATGAGCAGTACTTC.

V is TRBV19 and J is TRBJ2-3; TRBD1 might be the D (5 bases). Germline V gives CDR1 LNHDA, CDR2 SQIVND (reference sequence). V lost 6 bases, J lost 5 bases, and 21 bases lay in between. CDR3 length equals 16 residues. The CDR3 nucleotides are TGTGCCAGTAGCCGCTCTGGCGGCAGGGTAGAAGATACGCAGTATTTT. Amino acids: CASSRSGGRVEDTQYF.

The V and J genes are TRBV4-2 and TRBJ1-6; tentative D call: TRBD1 (6 bases). The CDR3 spans 17 residues. In germline, CDR1 is LGHNA, CDR2 YNFKEQ. Deletions cut 0 bases from V and 7 bases from J, with 16 bases between. Here the CDR3 DNA reads TGTGCCAGCAGCCAAGATGTCGGGGGGGCGCGCAATTCACCCCTCCACTTT. Protein sequence: CASSQDVGGARNSPLHF.

This clonotype has at least ten counts. The chain joins TRBV4-2 to TRBJ2-3; D remains ambiguous. CDR1 is LGHNA and CDR2 is YNFKEQ in the germline V gene. Trimming removed 3 bases from V and 6 bases from J, with 13 bases in between. This CDR3 spans 14 amino acids. The CDR3 is CASSQDPITDTQYF. For the CDR3, the DNA is TGTGCCAGCAGCCAGGACCCGATTACGGATACGCAGTATTTT.

In regard to this clonotype: At one end the junction does not follow the germline gene, possibly because of a read error. The chain links TRBV6-5 to TRBJ2-2; tentatively, D is TRBD1 or TRBD2 (5 bases each). Germline assignment: CDR1 MNHEY and CDR2 SVGAGI. CDR3 length: 18 residues. DNA for the CDR3: TGTGCCAGCAGTTTTTCCTTAGGCAGGGTGGGGAACACCGGGGAGCGGTTTTTT. Protein product: CASSFSLGRVGNTGERFF.

This clonotype was seen ten or more times. V gene TRBV7-2 combines with J gene TRBJ1-2, with no clear D. The CDR3 has 11 amino acids. The V and J ends lost 7 bases and 3 bases respectively, with 6 bases between them. CDR1 is SGHTA, CDR2 FQGNSA, per germline. In DNA, the CDR3 is TGTGCCAGCAAGAGGGACTATGGCTACACCTTC. This translates into CASKRDYGYTF.

The chain uses TRBV6-5 and TRBJ1-1; 9 bases are shared with TRBD1. Germline V gene sequence: CDR1 MNHEY, CDR2 SVGAGI. CDR3 size: 14 residues. J lost 5 bases, V lost 5 bases, and 6 bases had no gene match. CDR3 region: CASSRDRVKTEAFF. CDR3 in DNA: TGTGCCAGCAGTAGGGACAGGGTTAAAACTGAAGCTTTCTTT.

This clonotype showed up many times. The chain couples TRBV5-1 to TRBJ2-1; no clear D gene. CDR3 size: 14 residues. Germline values: CDR1 SGHRS, CDR2 YFSETQ. V dropped 0 bases and J dropped 7 bases, with 11 bases sitting between them. For the CDR3, the DNA is TGCGCCAGCAGCTTGGGGTCGGAAGTTAATGAGCAGTTCTTC. It encodes CASSLGSEVNEQFF.

This chain connects TRBV20-1 to TRBJ2-5; D perhaps matches TRBD1 (5 bases). The V end lost 0 bases, the J end lost 1 base, and 12 bases lay between the germline ends. The CDR3 is made up of 15 amino acids. Per the germline V gene, CDR1 is DFQATT and CDR2 is SNEGSKA (reference sequence). The CDR3, as DNA: TGCAGTGCTAGAGATCAAAACAGGTTCCAAGAGACCCAGTACTTC. This translates into CSARDQNRFQETQYF.

This clonotype was found many times. The V gene is TRBV3-1, the J gene TRBJ2-5, with D possibly matching TRBD1 (5 bases). The CDR3 consists of 14 residues. Germline V CDR1 and CDR2: LGHDT, YNNKEL (reference sequence). V gave up 6 bases and J gave up 7 bases, with 18 bases separating them. CDR3 in amino acids: CASSVRRTSGTQYF. The CDR3 DNA reads as TGTGCCAGCAGTGTGAGACGGACATCGGGGACCCAGTACTTC.

This clonotype has ten or more counts. The chain has TRBV24-1 and TRBJ2-3; 10 bases fit TRBD1. Losses at the gene ends were 5 bases for V and 4 bases for J; bases not matched to a gene: 5. The CDR3 totals 15 residues. Looked up from germline, CDR1 is KGHDR and CDR2 is SFDVKD. The DNA for the CDR3 is TGTGCCACCAGTGCGGGACAGGGGAGGGCAGATACGCAGTATTTT. Its protein product is CATSAGQGRADTQYF.

This clonotype was observed many times. The chain recombines TRBV4-3 with TRBJ2-1; the match to TRBD2 covers 10 bases. CDR3 size: 16 residues. Germline V gene data show CDR1 as LGHNA and CDR2 as YSLEER. With 4 bases clipped from V and 4 bases from J, the junction kept 7 bases outside the gene matches. The CDR3 here is CASSRSLAGEYNEQFF. CDR3 sequence (DNA): TGCGCCAGCAGCCGCTCGCTAGCGGGGGAGTACAATGAGCAGTTCTTC.

As concerns this clonotype: This may arise from a read error, as a much more abundant clone is one base away. The V gene is TRBV20-1, the J gene TRBJ1-4; D perhaps matches TRBD1 (5 bases). The germline V gene has CDR1 DFQATT and CDR2 SNEGSKA (reference sequence). The CDR3 loop spans 14 amino acids. The CDR3 reads CSARDTGRSEKLVF. DNA for the CDR3: TGCAGTGCTAGAGATACGGGACGGAGTGAAAAACTGGTTTTT.

The table lists this clonotype with many counts. V usage is TRBV5-1 and J usage is TRBJ2-3; 7 positions agree with TRBD2. The CDR3 has 15 amino acids. CDR1 is SGHRS and CDR2 is YFSETQ in the germline V gene. V lost 4 bases to trimming and J lost 3 bases; unmatched junction nucleotides: 8. As DNA, the CDR3 is TGCGCCAGCAGCGCGAGCGGGGCAGGGACAGATACGCAGTATTTT. This sequence encodes CASSASGAGTDTQYF. The variable domain in full, completed from reference TRBV5-1 and TRBJ2-3, reads KAGVTQTPRYLIKTRGQQVTLSCSPISGHRSVSWYQQTPGQGLQFLFEYFSETQRNKGNFPGRFSGRQFSNSRSEMNVSTLELGDSALYLCASSASGAGTDTQYFGPGTRLTVL.

V is TRBV5-1 and J is TRBJ2-5; TRBD2 matches 12 bases. Matching the DNA end better, TRBJ2-7 makes the J call doubtful. Germline V lookup: CDR1 SGHRS, CDR2 YFSETQ. This CDR3 comprises 15 residues. The CDR3 spells CASSPGLAGINEQYF. The CDR3 DNA reads as TGCGCCAGCAGCCCTGGACTAGCGGGAATCAACGAGCAGTACTTC.

This clonotype has at least ten counts. The chain links TRBV20-1 to TRBJ2-7; D is possibly TRBD1 (5 bases). Trimming left V 3 bases short and J 6 bases short, with 21 bases between. Germline V gene lookup returns CDR1 DFQATT and CDR2 SNEGSKA (reference sequence). CDR3 length: 15 amino acids. CDR3 protein: CSASGPRVGVGEQYF. The CDR3, as DNA: TGCAGTGCTAGCGGCCCCAGAGTAGGGGTAGGCGAGCAGTACTTC.

This clonotype was counted many times. The rearrangement joins TRBV9 to TRBJ2-3; TRBD2 might be the D (5 bases). Per the germline V gene, CDR1 is SGDLS and CDR2 is YYNGEE. The V end lost 0 bases, the J end lost 5 bases, and 13 bases lay between the germline ends. The CDR3 sequence is 15 residues long. CDR3: CASSVVGSVGDTQYF. The CDR3 DNA reads as TGTGCCAGCAGCGTAGTGGGTAGCGTCGGAGATACGCAGTATTTT. The whole variable domain, filled in from reference TRBV9 and TRBJ2-3, reads DSGVTQTPKHLITATGQRVTLRCSPRSGDLSVYWYQQSLDQGLQFLIQYYNGEERAKGNILERFSAQQFPDLHSELNLSSLELGDSALYFCASSVVGSVGDTQYFGPGTRLTVL.

This clonotype was seen repeatedly, ten times or more. The chain couples TRBV6-5 to TRBJ2-7, with D unclear. V shed 6 bases and J shed 6 bases, with 9 bases lying between them. CDR1 is MNHEY, CDR2 SVGAGI, per germline. The CDR3 sequence is 11 residues long. The CDR3 reads CASRKLSEQYF. The CDR3 coding sequence is TGTGCCAGCAGAAAACTCTCCGAGCAGTACTTC.

This chain joins TRBV20-1 and TRBJ2-5; the D is unclear. This CDR3 is 14 amino acids long. The germline gives CDR1 DFQATT, CDR2 SNEGSKA (reference sequence). V was clipped by 0 bases and J by 7 bases, with 15 bases between them. The CDR3 here is CSAREVVGFSTQYF. CDR3 sequence (DNA): TGCAGTGCTAGAGAGGTGGTGGGGTTCTCGACCCAGTACTTC.

This clonotype was detected ten times or more. The DNA of the CDR3 is TGCAGTGCTAGAGCTCAGGGCTATGAGCAGTTCTTC. It is translated as CSARAQGYEQFF. The V and J genes are TRBV20-1 and TRBJ2-1; the D gene is possibly TRBD1 (5 bases). Trimming took 1 base from V and 8 from J, leaving 9 bases between them. Germline loops: CDR1 DFQATT, CDR2 SNEGSKA (reference sequence). CDR3 length: 12 residues.

This clonotype appeared a few times. The chain is built from TRBV19 and TRBJ1-2, with no clear D. Germline CDR1 LNHDA, CDR2 SQIVND (reference sequence). This CDR3 comprises 13 residues. V was trimmed by 3 bases and J by 7 bases, leaving 12 bases between them. Here the CDR3 reads CASSITARGGYTF. The CDR3 nucleotides are TGTGCCAGTAGTATCACGGCTCGGGGTGGCTACACCTTC.

This clonotype showed up many times. The CDR3 DNA reads TGCGCCAGCAGTGACCCGGGACTTCTTTACAATGAGCAGTTCTTC. Translated: CASSDPGLLYNEQFF. The gene calls are TRBV10-2 and TRBJ2-1; D is perhaps TRBD2 (6 bases). The V gene's germline CDR1 is WSHSY and CDR2 SAAADI. The CDR3 runs to 15 residues. V lost 3 bases to trimming and J lost 4 bases, with 13 bases between them.

There are a few counts of this clonotype. The chain combines TRBV5-8 with TRBJ1-2, with D unresolved. Trimming removed 1 base from V and 6 bases from J, with 19 bases in between. There are 16 residues in the CDR3. The germline V gene encodes CDR1 SGHTS and CDR2 YDEGEE. In DNA, the CDR3 is TGTGCCAGCAGCTTGTCTATGACGGTCTCCACTGATGGCTACACCTTC. Protein product: CASSLSMTVSTDGYTF.

V and J are TRBV12-3 or TRBV12-4 and TRBJ2-7, with D perhaps being TRBD1 or TRBD2 (5 bases each). TRBJ2-5 explains the end of the DNA better; the J call may be wrong. This CDR3 is 13 amino acids long. CDR3 sequence (DNA): TGTGCCAGCAGTTTGTGGGGGTACGAGACCCAGTACTTC. This encodes CASSLWGYETQYF.

V usage is TRBV6-1 and J usage is TRBJ2-6; D possibly corresponds to TRBD2 (5 bases). Per germline, CDR1 MNHNS and CDR2 SASEGT. Trimming took 2 bases from V and 0 from J, leaving 8 bases between them. The CDR3 has 16 residues. Here the CDR3 reads CASSENGISGANVLTF. CDR3 in DNA: TGTGCCAGCAGTGAAAACGGGATCTCTGGGGCCAACGTCCTGACTTTC.

CDR3 nucleotide sequence: TGCAGTGCTCAACATAGCGGGAGGACAGATACGCAGTATTTT. It is translated as CSAQHSGRTDTQYF. The rearrangement joins TRBV20-1 to TRBJ2-3; 10 bases align to TRBD2. The junction had 5 bases not matched to a gene; V was cut back by 5 bases and J by 3 bases. The CDR3 runs to 14 residues. Germline V gene data show CDR1 as DFQATT and CDR2 as SNEGSKA (reference sequence).

This clonotype was seen a few times. This chain joins TRBV29-1 and TRBJ2-7, with D possibly TRBD2 on 5 matching bases. Germline loops: CDR1 SQVTM, CDR2 ANQGSEA. The CDR3 loop spans 14 amino acids. The V end lost 4 bases, the J end lost 2 bases, and 15 bases lay between the germline ends. CDR3 coding DNA: TGCAGCGTTGTGGAGGACCCGGTGCCCTACGAGCAGTACTTC. This gives the protein CSVVEDPVPYEQYF.

This clonotype was seen at least ten times. This rearrangement joins TRBV7-6 to TRBJ2-1, with 8 bases fitting TRBD2. V trimming: 1 base; J trimming: 6 bases; junction bases outside the gene matches: 5. Germline CDR1 SGHVS, CDR2 FNYEAQ. This CDR3 has 15 residues. CDR3 protein: CASSLVSGEGNEQFF. DNA for the CDR3: TGTGCCAGCAGCTTAGTTAGCGGGGAGGGCAATGAGCAGTTCTTC.

This clonotype was observed a handful of times. This chain joins TRBV4-3 and TRBJ1-4; D gene unclear. Germline-derived CDR1 and CDR2 are LGHNA and YSLEER. With 0 bases removed from V and 2 bases from J, the gap between germline ends came to 7 bases. The CDR3 consists of 15 residues. Written as DNA, the CDR3 is TGCGCCAGCAGCCAAGATGGGGTCACTAATGAAAAACTGTTTTTT. Its translation: CASSQDGVTNEKLFF.